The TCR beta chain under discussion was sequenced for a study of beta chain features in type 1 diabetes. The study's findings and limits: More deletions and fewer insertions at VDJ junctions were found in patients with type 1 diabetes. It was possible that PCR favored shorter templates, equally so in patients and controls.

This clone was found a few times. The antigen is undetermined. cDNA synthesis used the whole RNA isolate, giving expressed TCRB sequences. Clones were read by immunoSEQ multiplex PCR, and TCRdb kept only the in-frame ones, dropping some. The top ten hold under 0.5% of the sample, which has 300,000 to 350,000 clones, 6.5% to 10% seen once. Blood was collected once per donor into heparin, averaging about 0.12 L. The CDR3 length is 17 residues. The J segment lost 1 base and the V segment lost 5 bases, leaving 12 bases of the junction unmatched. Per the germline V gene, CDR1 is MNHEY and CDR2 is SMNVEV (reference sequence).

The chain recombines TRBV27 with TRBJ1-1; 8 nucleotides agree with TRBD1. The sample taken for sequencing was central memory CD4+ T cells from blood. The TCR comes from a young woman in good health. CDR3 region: CASSQKTGGGANTEAFF. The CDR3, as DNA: TGTGCCAGCAGTCAAAAAACAGGGGGTGGGGCGAACACTGAAGCTTTCTTT.